The rows below give T cell receptor beta chains drawn from one sample of a study of blood T cell repertoires in COVID-19. Sequencing was performed with immunoSEQ multiplex PCR; in TCRdb, only in-frame clones are kept and a portion is missing. In the table there are about 160,000 clones, 70% to 85% of which are singletons. The sequencing sample was made of peripheral blood. These receptors were obtained from a woman in her thirties or forties with COVID-19, enrolled during active disease. CDR3s include the opening cysteine and the closing phenylalanine or tryptophan. D genes are given only for firm matches. Some rows have no size entry. The others give once, few or many, or a class for an expanded clone.

d_call: TRBD2; j_call: TRBJ2-7; clone_size: few; v_call: TRBV5-1; cdr3_nt: TGCGCCAGCAGCTTTACTAGCGGGGGGACCTACGAGCAGTACTTC; cdr3_aa: CASSFTSGGTYEQYF
d_call: -; j_call: TRBJ1-1; clone_size: -; v_call: TRBV18; cdr3_nt: TGTGCCAGCTCAATGTCAGAAAACACTGAAGCTTTCTTT; cdr3_aa: CASSMSENTEAFF
d_call: -; j_call: TRBJ2-3; clone_size: -; v_call: TRBV2; cdr3_nt: TGTGCCAGCAGTGATCTAGGGGGGGGCCCGCCGGGCACAGATACGCAGTATTTT; cdr3_aa: CASSDLGGGPPGTDTQYF
d_call: TRBD1; j_call: TRBJ2-3; clone_size: -; v_call: TRBV19; cdr3_nt: TGTGCCAGTAGCCTGGGACAGTTGAGCACAGATACGCAGTATTTT; cdr3_aa: CASSLGQLSTDTQYF
d_call: TRBD2; j_call: TRBJ2-2; clone_size: many; v_call: TRBV11-2; cdr3_nt: TGTGCCAGCAGCTGGATTTGGACTAGCGGGAGGACGAACACCGGGGAGCTGTTTTTT; cdr3_aa: CASSWIWTSGRTNTGELFF
d_call: -; j_call: TRBJ2-1; clone_size: -; v_call: TRBV19; cdr3_nt: TGTGCCAGTAGTATTGCGCGGGTCTCCTACAATGAGCAGTTCTTC; cdr3_aa: CASSIARVSYNEQFF
d_call: -; j_call: TRBJ1-1; clone_size: -; v_call: TRBV2; cdr3_nt: TGTGCCACAAGGGTCGGGGAGGCCACTGAAGCTTTCTTT; cdr3_aa: CATRVGEATEAFF
d_call: -; j_call: TRBJ1-6; clone_size: -; v_call: TRBV12-3/TRBV12-4; cdr3_nt: TGTGCCAGCAGTTTGAAACTCTCTTCACCCCTCCACTTT; cdr3_aa: CASSLKLSSPLHF
d_call: TRBD2; j_call: TRBJ2-5; clone_size: once; v_call: TRBV3-1/TRBV3-2; cdr3_nt: TGTGCCAGCAGCCGCCTCCTAGCGGGAGAGACCCAGTACTTC; cdr3_aa: CASSRLLAGETQYF
d_call: -; j_call: TRBJ1-1; clone_size: once; v_call: TRBV7-9; cdr3_nt: TGTGCCAGCAGCTTCGAGTTTAACACTGAAGCTTTCTTT; cdr3_aa: CASSFEFNTEAFF
d_call: TRBD2; j_call: TRBJ2-3; clone_size: once; v_call: TRBV7-9; cdr3_nt: TGTGCCAGCAGCTTGGGGCTAGCGGGAGCTTTAGATACGCAGTATTTT; cdr3_aa: CASSLGLAGALDTQYF